The clone carrying this T cell receptor beta chain was counted ten times or more. What was amplified from RNA transcripts were TCR beta CDR3 regions. RT-PCR in the first round (using the HTBI primer set) targeted the TCR CDR3. One entry per CDR3 protein, called by TCRdb with MiXCR from the multiplex PCR reads. The sample shows some 500,000 distinct CDR3 sequences, more than 15% of them seen only once. The V and J ends lost 2 bases and 5 bases, in that order; junction bases with no gene match: 3. CDR3 size: 14 residues. Germline lookup yields CDR1 SGHNT and CDR2 YENEEA. This record belongs to a study of T cells in Graves' hyperthyroidism and ophthalmopathy.

The chain uses TRBV11-3 and TRBJ2-1; 7 bases match TRBD2. The TCR was taken from a woman aged 25 to 39 with Graves' ophthalmopathy. Sequencing was done on a sample of blood. CDR3 nucleotides: TGTGCCAGCAGCTTATCCGGGGGGAACAATGAGCAGTTCTTC. Translated, it gives CASSLSGGNNEQFF.